Listed below are T cell receptor beta chains from one sample, sequenced in a study of CD8+CD57+ T cells in acquired aplastic anemia. Using its own MiXCR run on the reads, TCRdb lists one record per CDR3 protein. This table has 90,000 to 150,000 distinct CDR3 sequences, 50% to 60% appearing once. The sequencing input was sorted CD4+, CD8+, or CD8+CD57+ T cells (not recorded which) from PBMCs. The receptors here all came from a human donor with aplastic anemia. Each CDR3 is given with its conserved first and last residue. D genes are given only for firm matches. Part of the rows lack a size; the others show once, few, many or a class for expanded clones.

j_call: TRBJ2-7
d_call: TRBD2
v_call: TRBV6-1
clone_size: many
cdr3_nt: TGTGCCAGCAGTGAAGGGGGCGGGCCGGGGGGCGAGCAGTACTTC
cdr3_aa: CASSEGGGPGGEQYF

j_call: TRBJ2-7
d_call: TRBD1
v_call: TRBV2
clone_size: -
cdr3_nt: TGTGCCAGCAGTGAATGGGACAGCAACTCCTACGAGCAGTACTTC
cdr3_aa: CASSEWDSNSYEQYF

j_call: TRBJ2-5
d_call: -
v_call: TRBV7-9
clone_size: once
cdr3_nt: TGTGCCAGCAATAGGGGTGGCCAAGAGACCCAGTACTTC
cdr3_aa: CASNRGGQETQYF

j_call: TRBJ2-2
d_call: TRBD2
v_call: TRBV2
clone_size: many
cdr3_nt: TGTGGACTAGCGGGTTGGAACACCGGGGAGCTGTTTTTT
cdr3_aa: CGLAGWNTGELFF

j_call: TRBJ2-5
d_call: -
v_call: TRBV24-1
clone_size: few
cdr3_nt: TGTGCCACCAGTACCCACGACAGCGACCAAGAGACCCAGTACTTC
cdr3_aa: CATSTHDSDQETQYF

j_call: TRBJ2-1
d_call: TRBD1
v_call: TRBV29-1
clone_size: -
cdr3_nt: TGCAGCTGTAACAGGGGCACGGGCAATGAGCAGTTCTTC
cdr3_aa: CSCNRGTGNEQFF

j_call: TRBJ2-1
d_call: TRBD2
v_call: TRBV11-2
clone_size: many
cdr3_nt: TGTGCCAGCAGCTTAGGCGGGGGGACGTACAATGAGCAGTTCTTC
cdr3_aa: CASSLGGGTYNEQFF

j_call: TRBJ1-1
d_call: -
v_call: TRBV7-3
clone_size: -
cdr3_nt: TGTGCCAGCAGCTTAGGGTCGGGCACTGAAGCTTTCTTT
cdr3_aa: CASSLGSGTEAFF

j_call: TRBJ1-1
d_call: -
v_call: TRBV10-3
clone_size: -
cdr3_nt: TGTGCCATCAGTGATTCGAAAGAGACTTTCTTT
cdr3_aa: CAISDSKETFF

j_call: TRBJ1-5
d_call: -
v_call: TRBV2
clone_size: few
cdr3_nt: TGTGCCAGCAGTTTAGAGGACTCCCCCTGGCCCCAGCATTTT
cdr3_aa: CASSLEDSPWPQHF

j_call: TRBJ1-1
d_call: TRBD1
v_call: TRBV20-1
clone_size: few
cdr3_nt: TGCAGTGCCATCCGCGGGACAGTCACTGAAGCTTTCTTT
cdr3_aa: CSAIRGTVTEAFF

j_call: TRBJ1-1
d_call: -
v_call: TRBV7-8
clone_size: -
cdr3_nt: TGCGCCAGCAGCCAGACTGGGAACACTGAAGCTTTCTTT
cdr3_aa: CASSQTGNTEAFF

j_call: TRBJ2-1
d_call: TRBD1
v_call: TRBV20-1
clone_size: -
cdr3_nt: TGCAGTGCTACGACAGGGGGCAATGAGCAGTTCTTC
cdr3_aa: CSATTGGNEQFF

j_call: TRBJ2-7
d_call: -
v_call: TRBV20-1
clone_size: -
cdr3_nt: TGCAGTGCTGGAGTCGGCCCCGCCGCCTACGAGCAGTACTTC
cdr3_aa: CSAGVGPAAYEQYF

j_call: TRBJ2-1
d_call: -
v_call: TRBV15
clone_size: -
cdr3_nt: TGTGCCACCAGCAGAGAGATTAGTAGCAATGAGCAGTTCTTC
cdr3_aa: CATSREISSNEQFF

j_call: TRBJ1-2
d_call: -
v_call: TRBV10-3
clone_size: -
cdr3_nt: TGTGCCATCAGTGTCGAAGGCGGCTATGGCTACACCTTC
cdr3_aa: CAISVEGGYGYTF

j_call: TRBJ2-7
d_call: -
v_call: TRBV24-1
clone_size: -
cdr3_nt: TGTGCCAGCAGCCAAGAGAGGAGGAGCTCCTACGGGCAGTACTTC
cdr3_aa: CASSQERRSSYGQYF

j_call: TRBJ2-7
d_call: -
v_call: TRBV7-2
clone_size: -
cdr3_nt: TGTGCCAGCAGCTTACGGGGGACCTACGAGCAGTACTTC
cdr3_aa: CASSLRGTYEQYF

j_call: TRBJ2-1
d_call: -
v_call: TRBV9
clone_size: -
cdr3_nt: TGTGCCAGCAGCGTCTATGACAATGAGCAGTTCTTC
cdr3_aa: CASSVYDNEQFF

j_call: TRBJ1-4
d_call: -
v_call: TRBV2
clone_size: -
cdr3_nt: TGTGCCAGCAGTGCAACAAGGGATGGTGAAAAACTGTTTTTT
cdr3_aa: CASSATRDGEKLFF

j_call: TRBJ1-2
d_call: -
v_call: TRBV6-1
clone_size: many
cdr3_nt: TGTGCCAGCAGCCTCACGTTGGACAGCTATGGCTACACCTTC
cdr3_aa: CASSLTLDSYGYTF

j_call: TRBJ1-4
d_call: TRBD1
v_call: TRBV7-9
clone_size: -
cdr3_nt: TGTGCCAGCAGCGAGAGGCAGGGGGAAGAAAAACTGTTTTTT
cdr3_aa: CASSERQGEEKLFF

j_call: TRBJ2-1
d_call: -
v_call: TRBV2
clone_size: -
cdr3_nt: TGTGCCAGCAGTGAAGCGCGGGTGGGTGAGCAGTTCTTC
cdr3_aa: CASSEARVGEQFF

j_call: TRBJ2-1
d_call: TRBD2
v_call: TRBV5-1
clone_size: -
cdr3_nt: TGCGCCAGCAGCTTACCCGGGACTAGCGGGGATGAGCAGTTCTTC
cdr3_aa: CASSLPGTSGDEQFF

j_call: TRBJ1-2
d_call: -
v_call: TRBV5-6
clone_size: few
cdr3_nt: TGTGCCAGCAGCTTGGTGAGGGACGGCTACACCTTC
cdr3_aa: CASSLVRDGYTF

j_call: TRBJ2-5
d_call: TRBD1
v_call: TRBV9
clone_size: -
cdr3_nt: TGTGCCAGCCTTGACAGGGTTCAAGAGACCCAGTACTTC
cdr3_aa: CASLDRVQETQYF

j_call: TRBJ1-5
d_call: TRBD1
v_call: TRBV19
clone_size: -
cdr3_nt: TGTGCCAGCAAACCTTGGACAGGGGGGTCCATCAATCAGCCCCAGCATTTT
cdr3_aa: CASKPWTGGSINQPQHF

j_call: TRBJ2-5
d_call: -
v_call: TRBV30
clone_size: -
cdr3_nt: TGTGCCTGGAGGCCTGTTTGGGGTACGATGGAGACCCAGTACTTC
cdr3_aa: CAWRPVWGTMETQYF

j_call: TRBJ1-2
d_call: TRBD1
v_call: TRBV2
clone_size: -
cdr3_nt: TGTGCCAGCGGGGACAGGGGGTCTTTAATCTATGGCTACACCTTC
cdr3_aa: CASGDRGSLIYGYTF

j_call: TRBJ2-7
d_call: TRBD2
v_call: TRBV20-1
clone_size: -
cdr3_nt: TGCAGTGCCAAGATTTGGGAAGGACTAGCGGGAGGTGGCGAGCAGTACTTC
cdr3_aa: CSAKIWEGLAGGGEQYF

j_call: TRBJ2-1
d_call: TRBD2
v_call: TRBV7-9
clone_size: many
cdr3_nt: TGTGCCAGCAGCCCACGACTAGCGGGAGGACGGATGAATGAGCAGTTCTTC
cdr3_aa: CASSPRLAGGRMNEQFF

j_call: TRBJ1-2
d_call: TRBD1
v_call: TRBV11-2
clone_size: -
cdr3_nt: TGTGCCAGCAGCCCCGGACTTGGACAGGACGCTCAGCTATACTATGGCTACACCTTC
cdr3_aa: CASSPGLGQDAQLYYGYTF

j_call: TRBJ1-1
d_call: TRBD1
v_call: TRBV11-1
clone_size: few
cdr3_nt: TGTGCCAGCAGCTTACGACGAGGGACAGGGAACACTGAAGCTTTCTTT
cdr3_aa: CASSLRRGTGNTEAFF

j_call: TRBJ2-3
d_call: -
v_call: TRBV12-3/TRBV12-4
clone_size: -
cdr3_nt: TGTGCCAGCAGTACGGGACTGTTGGGGGATACGCAGTATTTT
cdr3_aa: CASSTGLLGDTQYF

j_call: TRBJ1-2
d_call: TRBD1
v_call: TRBV6-1
clone_size: -
cdr3_nt: TGTGCCAGCTCGGACAGGGGCACCTATGGCTACACCTTC
cdr3_aa: CASSDRGTYGYTF

j_call: TRBJ1-2
d_call: -
v_call: TRBV7-2
clone_size: -
cdr3_nt: TGTGCCAGCAGCTCCTCTCTTGGCTACACCTTC
cdr3_aa: CASSSSLGYTF

j_call: TRBJ1-3
d_call: -
v_call: TRBV4-1
clone_size: many
cdr3_nt: TGCGCCAGCAGCCAAGACAGGAGCTCTGGAAACACCATATATTTT
cdr3_aa: CASSQDRSSGNTIYF

j_call: TRBJ1-2
d_call: TRBD1
v_call: TRBV25-1
clone_size: few
cdr3_nt: TGTGCCAGCAGTGCCCCACCGGGACAGAGTCTGGCGGATGGCTACACCTTC
cdr3_aa: CASSAPPGQSLADGYTF

j_call: TRBJ2-3
d_call: -
v_call: TRBV5-1
clone_size: -
cdr3_nt: TGCGCCAGCAGCTCGGCCCTATGGGCAGGAGGGGGGCACACAGATACGCAGTATTTT
cdr3_aa: CASSSALWAGGGHTDTQYF

j_call: TRBJ2-1
d_call: TRBD2
v_call: TRBV29-1
clone_size: once
cdr3_nt: TGCAGCGCCGTAAAAACCAATCCTAGCGGGGGGTCCAATGAGCAGTTCTTC
cdr3_aa: CSAVKTNPSGGSNEQFF

j_call: TRBJ2-7
d_call: -
v_call: TRBV7-3
clone_size: -
cdr3_nt: TGTGCCAGCAGCTTGGGTCTGGCGGAGCCCTACGAGCAGTACTTC
cdr3_aa: CASSLGLAEPYEQYF

j_call: TRBJ2-7
d_call: TRBD2
v_call: TRBV20-1
clone_size: few
cdr3_nt: TGCAGTGCTAGAGGGGGACTAGCGGGAACTGGATACGAGCAGTACTTC
cdr3_aa: CSARGGLAGTGYEQYF

j_call: TRBJ1-1
d_call: -
v_call: TRBV2
clone_size: -
cdr3_nt: TGTGCCAGCAGTCCAGGAGGGGCAGAGAACACTGAAGCTTTCTTT
cdr3_aa: CASSPGGAENTEAFF

j_call: TRBJ1-2
d_call: -
v_call: TRBV20-1
clone_size: -
cdr3_nt: TGCAGTGCTAGCCTCCAGGGTTTGGGAACTAACTATGGCTACACCTTC
cdr3_aa: CSASLQGLGTNYGYTF

j_call: TRBJ2-5
d_call: -
v_call: TRBV7-9
clone_size: -
cdr3_nt: TGTGCCAGCAGCCTAGTGGGGCCCGGAGGGGAGACCCAGTACTTC
cdr3_aa: CASSLVGPGGETQYF

j_call: TRBJ1-5
d_call: -
v_call: TRBV11-2
clone_size: -
cdr3_nt: TGTGCCAGCAGCGCCCGGGGTTCAGACAATCAGCCCCAGCATTTT
cdr3_aa: CASSARGSDNQPQHF